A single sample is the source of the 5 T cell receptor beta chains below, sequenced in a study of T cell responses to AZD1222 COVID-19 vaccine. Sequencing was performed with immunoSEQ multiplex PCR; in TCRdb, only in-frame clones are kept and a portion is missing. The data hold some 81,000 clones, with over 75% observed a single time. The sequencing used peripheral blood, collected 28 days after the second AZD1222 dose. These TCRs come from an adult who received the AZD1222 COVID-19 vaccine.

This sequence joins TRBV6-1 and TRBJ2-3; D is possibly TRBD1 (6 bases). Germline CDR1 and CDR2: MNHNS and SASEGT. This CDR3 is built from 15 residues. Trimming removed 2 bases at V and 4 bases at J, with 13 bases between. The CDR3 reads CASSESLQGPDTQYF. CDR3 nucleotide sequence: TGTGCCAGCAGTGAATCCCTACAGGGCCCAGATACGCAGTATTTT.

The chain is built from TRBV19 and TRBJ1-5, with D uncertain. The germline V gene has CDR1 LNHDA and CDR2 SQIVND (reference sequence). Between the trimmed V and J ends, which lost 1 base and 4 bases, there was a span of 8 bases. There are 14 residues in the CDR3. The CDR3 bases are TGTGCCAGTAGTATAGTTGGAGGGAATCAGCCCCAGCATTTT. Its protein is CASSIVGGNQPQHF.

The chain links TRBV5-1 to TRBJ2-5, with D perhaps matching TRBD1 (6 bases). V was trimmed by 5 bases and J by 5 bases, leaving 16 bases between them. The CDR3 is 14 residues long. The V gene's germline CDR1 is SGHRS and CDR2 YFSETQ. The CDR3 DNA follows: TGCGCCAGCAGACCCTCGGACAGTCGGGAGACCCAGTACTTC. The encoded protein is CASRPSDSRETQYF.

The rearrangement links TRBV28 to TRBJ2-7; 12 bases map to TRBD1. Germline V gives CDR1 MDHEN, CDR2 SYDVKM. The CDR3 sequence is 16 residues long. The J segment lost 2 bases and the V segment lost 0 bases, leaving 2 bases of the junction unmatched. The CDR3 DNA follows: TGTGCCAGCAGTTTATGGGGGACAGGGGGCACCTACGAGCAGTACTTC. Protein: CASSLWGTGGTYEQYF.

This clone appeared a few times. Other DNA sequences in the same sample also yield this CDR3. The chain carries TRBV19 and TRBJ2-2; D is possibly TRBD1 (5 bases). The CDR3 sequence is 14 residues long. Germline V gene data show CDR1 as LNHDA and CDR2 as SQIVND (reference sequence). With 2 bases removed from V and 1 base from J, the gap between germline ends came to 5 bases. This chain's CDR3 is CASSIQGNTGELFF. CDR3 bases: TGTGCCAGTAGTATACAGGGGAACACCGGGGAGCTGTTTTTT.